Shown below are 3 T cell receptor beta chains from a single sample sequenced in a study of post-analysis software for immune sequencing data. Unique molecular identifiers had been added to the TCR beta cDNA libraries. TCRdb fed the PCR reads into MiXCR, producing one record per CDR3 protein. The sample has about 570,000 distinct CDR3 sequences, 30% to 40% seen once. No antigen has been assigned to these receptors. Study outcomes and limitations: Roughly five TRBV segments appeared more often in patients than in controls, and TRBV5-6, TRBV5-1 and TRBV20-1 were among these.

Sequencing input: blood. The receptors derive from a girl aged 2-17 years with multiple sclerosis.

This sequence joins TRBV5-1 and TRBJ2-5, with a possible D match to TRBD1 (6 bases). The CDR3 loop spans 12 amino acids. Trimming took 0 bases from V and 11 from J, leaving 11 bases between them. Per the germline V gene, CDR1 is SGHRS and CDR2 is YFSETQ. In DNA, the CDR3 is TGCGCCAGCAGCTTGGACGAGGGGGAGCAGTACTTC. This encodes CASSLDEGEQYF.

The chain uses TRBV7-3 and TRBJ2-1, with D unclear. The CDR3 has 16 amino acids. V gave up 5 bases and J gave up 1 base, with 15 bases separating them. From germline, CDR1 is SGHTA and CDR2 FQGTGA. The CDR3 here is CASSPYFVGSYNEQFF. CDR3 nucleotides: TGTGCCAGCAGCCCGTATTTCGTAGGGTCCTACAATGAGCAGTTCTTC.

Only a few counts were recorded for this clonotype. This rearrangement joins TRBV20-1 to TRBJ2-1; no firm D call. This CDR3 spans 11 amino acids. Germline CDR1 is DFQATT and CDR2 is SNEGSKA (reference sequence). The ends were cut back, 5 bases at V and 0 bases at J, with 2 bases in the middle. CDR3 in DNA: TGCAGTGCTGACTCCTACAATGAGCAGTTCTTC. Translation gives CSADSYNEQFF.